The sequence of this TCR beta chain was determined in a study of Tregs in tolerant kidney transplant recipients. Points from the study as a whole: Some patients' samples used different primers over time, so nucleotide sequences weren't comparable.

CD4+CD25+CD127- Tregs, CD4+CD25- non-Tregs, CD4 and CD8 cells were sorted. V was trimmed by 1 base and J by 4 bases, leaving 13 bases between them. This CDR3 has 15 amino acids. CDR1 and CDR2 from the germline V gene are SGHTA and FQGNSA. Produced via immunoSEQ multiplex PCR; TCRdb's table is partial and in-frame only. The sample holds 60,000 to 75,000 clones, roughly 85% seen once. Turning to this clone: Its antigen is currently unknown.

The origin of this receptor is a human donor who received a combined kidney and bone marrow transplant. The sequences come from Tregs from blood, collected before the transplant. This chain links TRBV7-2 with TRBJ1-1; D perhaps matches TRBD1 (6 bases). The CDR3 bases are TGTGCCAGCAGCTTAGAGTCAGGAGGGGGCACTGAAGCTTTCTTT. It codes for CASSLESGGGTEAFF.